Below are 16 T cell receptor beta chains sequenced from a single sample in a study of spatial heterogeneity in lung cancer. The sample's time point: blood at routine non-recurrence follow-up after resection. Using its own MiXCR run on the 5' RACE reads, TCRdb lists one record per CDR3 protein. The data hold fewer than 25,000 distinct CDR3 sequences, with 8.5% to 10% observed a single time. The sample was PBMCs, taken at follow-up. The receptors derive from a male donor with early-stage non-small cell lung cancer.

This clonotype has at least ten counts. The chain uses TRBV25-1 and TRBJ1-2; TRBD1 matches 7 bases. Germline loops: CDR1 MGHDK, CDR2 SYGVNS. V lost 4 bases and J lost 6; bases outside the gene matches: 8. The CDR3 has 14 amino acids. The CDR3 protein is CASSVGTARDGYTF. CDR3 in DNA: TGTGCCAGCAGTGTAGGGACAGCTAGGGATGGCTACACCTTC.

This clonotype was seen only a few times. The V gene is TRBV2, the J gene TRBJ1-2, with a tentative D call TRBD1 (5 bases). Germline CDR1 is SNHLY and CDR2 is FYNNEI. This CDR3 is built from 15 residues. The ends were cut back, 0 bases at V and 13 bases at J, with 21 bases in the middle. Here the CDR3 reads CASSEAPGRQARVTF. The CDR3 DNA is TGTGCCAGCAGTGAAGCCCCGGGACGCCAGGCTCGTGTCACCTTC.

This clonotype was counted between two and nine times. The chain employs TRBV6-8 and TRBJ1-3; possibly TRBD1 for D (5 bases). The CDR3 is made up of 16 amino acids. The V gene's germline CDR1 is MNHGY and CDR2 SAAAGT. Trimming took 4 bases from V and 4 from J, leaving 17 bases between them. The CDR3 here is CASSSDSPDSGNTIYF. CDR3 DNA: TGTGCCAGCAGTTCCGACTCTCCTGACAGCGGAAACACCATATATTTT.

The chain combines TRBV7-9 with TRBJ2-1, with D hard to call. V gave up 6 bases and J gave up 4 bases, with 16 bases separating them. Germline V lookup: CDR1 SEHNR, CDR2 FQNEAQ (reference sequence). The CDR3 covers 15 residues. DNA for the CDR3: TGTGCCAGCAGACCCTCGACCGGCCAATACAATGAGCAGTTCTTC. Translated: CASRPSTGQYNEQFF.

This clonotype was observed many times. The chain couples TRBV29-1 to TRBJ1-1, with a weak D call TRBD1 (6 bases). The CDR3 is made up of 11 amino acids. Germline assignment: CDR1 SQVTM and CDR2 ANQGSEA. V lost 0 bases and J lost 8, with 7 bases in between. CDR3 DNA: TGCAGCGTTGAAGAAGGGGGAGAAGCTTTCTTT. Translation gives CSVEEGGEAFF.

This clonotype was observed at least ten times. The chain couples TRBV29-1 to TRBJ2-1; the match to TRBD1 covers 12 bases. Germline CDR1 and CDR2: SQVTM and ANQGSEA. The length of the CDR3 is 12 residues. With V trimmed by 7 bases and J by 11 bases, 6 bases remained unmatched. CDR3 DNA: TGCAGCGGGGGACAGGGGGCTTTTAAGCAGTTCTTC. It codes for CSGGQGAFKQFF.

This clonotype was seen many times. CDR3 DNA: TGCAGCGCGAACCGGGACGGGTACGAGCAGTACTTC. Translated, it gives CSANRDGYEQYF. The V call is TRBV29-1, the J call TRBJ2-7; perhaps D is TRBD1 or TRBD2 (5 bases each). Germline loops: CDR1 SQVTM, CDR2 ANQGSEA. The CDR3 length is 12 residues. Trimming pared 7 bases from V and 4 bases from J, leaving 14 bases between.

This clonotype occurred many times. V usage is TRBV6-5 and J usage is TRBJ2-7; D may be TRBD2 (6 bases). The CDR3 loop spans 14 amino acids. The germline gives CDR1 MNHEY, CDR2 SVGAGI. V lost 3 bases and J 5 bases, leaving 14 bases between the germline ends. CDR3 region: CASSYGGSEDEQYF. The CDR3 DNA follows: TGTGCCAGCAGTTATGGGGGGAGCGAAGACGAGCAGTACTTC.

Concerning this clonotype itself: A read error may be the cause here, since a much bigger clone is one base away. The CDR3 DNA follows: TGTGCCAGCAGCTTAGGGCCCCCGTACGAGCAGTGCTTC. This encodes CASSLGPPYEQCF. V gene TRBV11-2 combines with J gene TRBJ2-7, with D uncertain. Germline V gene lookup returns CDR1 SGHAT and CDR2 FQNNGV. This CDR3 comprises 13 residues.

The genes are TRBV7-2 and TRBJ2-1; a possible D gene is TRBD2 (5 bases). The V end lost 3 bases, the J end lost 8 bases, and 26 bases lay between the germline ends. Germline V CDR1 and CDR2: SGHTA, FQGNSA. The length of the CDR3 is 18 residues. CDR3 region: CASSLSRLRGIVRDEQFF. The CDR3 nucleotides are TGTGCCAGCAGCTTGAGTCGGCTCCGGGGTATCGTTAGGGATGAGCAGTTCTTC. Together with reference TRBV7-2 and TRBJ2-1, the CDR3 gives the full variable domain: GAGVSQSPSNKVTEKGKDVELRCDPISGHTALYWYRQSLGQGLEFLIYFQGNSAPDKSGLPSDRFSAERTGGSVSTLTIQRTQQEDSAVYLCASSLSRLRGIVRDEQFFGPGTRLTVL.

This clonotype was detected many times. The J gene is TRBJ2-5, the V gene TRBV5-1; 9 nucleotides match TRBD2. The V and J ends lost 5 bases and 5 bases, in that order; junction bases with no gene match: 7. The germline V gene encodes CDR1 SGHRS and CDR2 YFSETQ. The CDR3 is 14 residues long. This chain's CDR3 is CASSGGGAEETQYF. The DNA for the CDR3 is TGCGCCAGCAGTGGCGGGGGGGCCGAGGAGACCCAGTACTTC. The entire variable domain, with the rest obtained from reference TRBV5-1 and TRBJ2-5, is as follows: KAGVTQTPRYLIKTRGQQVTLSCSPISGHRSVSWYQQTPGQGLQFLFEYFSETQRNKGNFPGRFSGRQFSNSRSEMNVSTLELGDSALYLCASSGGGAEETQYFGPGTRLLVL.

This clonotype was counted ten times or more. The rearrangement links TRBV27 to TRBJ2-1; the D is unclear. CDR3 length: 13 residues. V shed 2 bases and J shed 3 bases, with 5 bases lying between them. The germline V gene has CDR1 MNHEY and CDR2 SMNVEV (reference sequence). The CDR3 protein is CASSLKIYNEQFF. In DNA, the CDR3 is TGTGCCAGCAGTTTAAAGATCTACAATGAGCAGTTCTTC.

This clonotype has at least ten counts. The CDR3 DNA sequence: TGTGCCAGCAGTTACGGGGGGGACAGATACGAGCAGTACTTC. This sequence encodes CASSYGGDRYEQYF. The gene calls are TRBV6-5 and TRBJ2-7; D might be TRBD1 or TRBD2, each matching 7 bases. The CDR3 is 14 residues long. CDR1 and CDR2 (germline): MNHEY, SVGAGI. V shed 2 bases and J shed 4 bases, with 12 bases lying between them.

Notes on this clonotype: This may stem from a read error, because a much larger clone lies one nucleotide away. The chain links TRBV20-1 to TRBJ2-3, with 14 bases matching TRBD2. This CDR3 comprises 15 residues. Germline CDR1 is DFQATT and CDR2 is SNEGSKA (reference sequence). J gave up 4 bases and V 7 bases, and 7 bases lay outside the gene matches. The CDR3 DNA reads as TGCAGTGTTATCAGACTAGCGGGGGGGGCAGATACGCAGTATTTT. Protein: CSVIRLAGGADTQYF.

This clonotype was picked up many times. The chain combines TRBV7-6 with TRBJ2-1; no reliable D call. CDR1 is SGHVS, CDR2 FNYEAQ, per germline. This CDR3 comprises 13 residues. V gave up 5 bases and J gave up 6 bases, with 11 bases separating them. The CDR3 DNA follows: TGTGCCAGCAGCGAGCCTGGCCCCAATGAGCAGTTCTTC. This encodes CASSEPGPNEQFF.

At least ten counts were recorded for this clonotype. The chain couples TRBV28 to TRBJ1-5; 8 positions agree with TRBD1. Germline V lookup: CDR1 MDHEN, CDR2 SYDVKM. The length of the CDR3 is 18 residues. V lost 6 bases and J lost 0; bases outside the gene matches: 13. The CDR3 sequence: CASRPPGQGPYSNQPQHF. In DNA, the CDR3 is TGTGCCAGCAGGCCCCCCGGACAGGGACCATATAGCAATCAGCCCCAGCATTTT.